One sample yielded the 17 T cell receptor beta chains listed below, sequenced in a study of Tregs in tolerant kidney transplant recipients. The table came from immunoSEQ multiplex PCR; TCRdb's copy has only in-frame clones and leaves some out. The table has tens of thousands of clones, about 89% seen once. The sample taken for sequencing was Tregs from blood. All receptors come from a human donor in good health.

This clone appeared a few times. The V gene is TRBV27, the J gene TRBJ2-7; 11 bases line up with TRBD2. V was clipped by 4 bases and J by 4 bases; unmatched bases: 9. CDR1 and CDR2 from the germline V gene are MNHEY and SMNVEV (reference sequence). The CDR3 has 16 amino acids. The CDR3 DNA follows: TGTGCCAGCAGTTGCCCGGGTCTAGCGGGAGGTTACGAGCAGTACTTC. Translated, it gives CASSCPGLAGGYEQYF.

This chain links TRBV9 with TRBJ2-3; perhaps TRBD1 as D (6 bases). CDR1 and CDR2 from the germline V gene are SGDLS and YYNGEE. This CDR3 is built from 14 residues. V lost 4 bases and J lost 2, with 11 bases in between. The DNA of the CDR3 is TGTGCCAGCAGCTTCGGACAGCTCACAGATACGCAGTATTTT. It codes for CASSFGQLTDTQYF.

V gene TRBV29-1 combines with J gene TRBJ2-3; TRBD2 agrees at 9 bases. V was clipped by 4 bases and J by 1 base; unmatched bases: 9. This CDR3 contains 16 residues. CDR1 SQVTM and CDR2 ANQGSEA come from the germline V gene. Here the CDR3 DNA reads TGCAGCGTTGCTGGACTAGCGCCTTTAGGCACAGATACGCAGTATTTT. Translating gives CSVAGLAPLGTDTQYF.

The rearrangement links TRBV11-2 to TRBJ2-2; a weak D match, TRBD1 (5 bases). V was shortened by 4 bases and J by 0 bases, with 15 bases between the two germline ends. Germline V gene sequence: CDR1 SGHAT, CDR2 FQNNGV. The CDR3 is made up of 17 amino acids. Here the CDR3 reads CASSWALGAPNTGELFF. In DNA, the CDR3 is TGTGCCAGCAGCTGGGCTCTAGGGGCACCGAACACCGGGGAGCTGTTTTTT.

V gene TRBV29-1 combines with J gene TRBJ2-3; 9 nucleotides match TRBD2. There are 14 residues in the CDR3. V lost 2 bases and J lost 5; bases outside the gene matches: 5. CDR1 is SQVTM, CDR2 ANQGSEA, per germline. For the CDR3, the DNA is TGCAGCGTTGAAAGCGGGGGGTGGTTAGATACGCAGTATTTT. It specifies CSVESGGWLDTQYF.

This sequence joins TRBV19 and TRBJ1-5; 7 positions match TRBD1. The CDR3 consists of 14 residues. J gave up 6 bases and V 1 base, and 3 bases lay outside the gene matches. Germline V gene sequence: CDR1 LNHDA, CDR2 SQIVND (reference sequence). The CDR3 is CASSIAGGGQPQHF. DNA of the CDR3: TGTGCCAGTAGTATAGCAGGGGGAGGTCAGCCCCAGCATTTT.

The gene calls are TRBV18 and TRBJ1-1; D ambiguous. The CDR3 has 16 amino acids. Trimming took 4 bases from V and 4 from J, leaving 19 bases between them. Germline V CDR1 and CDR2: KGHSH, LQKENI. The CDR3 loop is CASSLRNPWGGTEAFF. The CDR3 DNA is TGTGCCAGCTCACTTCGTAATCCCTGGGGTGGCACTGAAGCTTTCTTT.

The genes are TRBV9 and TRBJ2-7, with D tentatively TRBD2 (6 bases). Between the trimmed V and J ends, which lost 4 bases and 6 bases, there was a span of 14 bases. The CDR3 is 13 amino acids. Germline V gives CDR1 SGDLS, CDR2 YYNGEE. This CDR3 is CASSPDPSAEQYF. The CDR3 region has the DNA TGTGCCAGCAGCCCCGATCCTAGCGCCGAGCAGTACTTC. Full variable domain (missing parts from reference TRBV9 and TRBJ2-7): DSGVTQTPKHLITATGQRVTLRCSPRSGDLSVYWYQQSLDQGLQFLIQYYNGEERAKGNILERFSAQQFPDLHSELNLSSLELGDSALYFCASSPDPSAEQYFGPGTRLTVT.

This rearrangement joins TRBV5-8 to TRBJ1-4; D ambiguous. Per the germline V gene, CDR1 is SGHTS and CDR2 is YDEGEE. This CDR3 is 17 amino acids long. V was pared by 6 bases and J by 0 bases, with 18 bases between. The CDR3 here is CASITGWEATTNEKLFF. The CDR3 DNA reads as TGTGCCAGCATCACCGGATGGGAGGCAACAACTAATGAAAAACTGTTTTTT.

CDR3 in DNA: TGTGCCAGCTCTTCAGGGGGCAGCTCTGGAAACACCATATATTTT. This gives the protein CASSSGGSSGNTIYF. The V gene is TRBV18, the J gene TRBJ1-3, with TRBD1 matching 8 bases. Germline V lookup: CDR1 KGHSH, CDR2 LQKENI. The ends lost 6 bases at V and 0 bases at J; junction bases unmatched: 4. This CDR3 region has 15 residues. Full variable domain (missing parts from reference TRBV18 and TRBJ1-3): NAGVMQNPRHLVRRRGQEARLRCSPMKGHSHVYWYRQLPEEGLKFMVYLQKENIIDESGMPKERFSAEFPKEGPSILRIQQVVRGDSAAYFCASSSGGSSGNTIYFGEGSWLTVV.

The chain employs TRBV9 and TRBJ2-3; maybe TRBD2 (6 bases). This CDR3 region has 14 residues. Germline values: CDR1 SGDLS, CDR2 YYNGEE. The V and J ends lost 3 bases and 6 bases respectively, with 14 bases between them. The chain's CDR3 is CASSAGGRVDTQYF. The CDR3 region has the DNA TGTGCCAGCAGCGCCGGGGGAAGGGTGGATACGCAGTATTTT.

The chain combines TRBV4-1 with TRBJ2-7, with 12 bases lining up with TRBD1. The CDR3 consists of 16 residues. Germline V gene sequence: CDR1 MGHRA, CDR2 YSYEKL. Trimming took 3 bases from V and 4 from J; bases not matched to a gene: 7. In nucleotides, the CDR3 is TGCGCCAGCAGCCACCTGGGACAGGGGGCAAGGTACGAGCAGTACTTC. Translation: CASSHLGQGARYEQYF.

The CDR3 DNA reads TGCGCCAGCAGCCCTACTCTAGTTAGGTGGGTCCACGAGCAGTACTTC. Its protein is CASSPTLVRWVHEQYF. This chain links TRBV4-1 with TRBJ2-7; D ambiguous. The CDR3 loop spans 16 amino acids. Trimming stripped 4 bases from V and 5 bases from J, with 21 bases between. CDR1 is MGHRA, CDR2 YSYEKL, per germline.

This clone is a singleton in its sample. The rearrangement joins TRBV6-5 to TRBJ1-5; D is ambiguous. This CDR3 has 13 residues. V dropped 6 bases and J dropped 5 bases, with 11 bases sitting between them. CDR1 MNHEY and CDR2 SVGAGI come from the germline V gene. CDR3 sequence reads: CASSSLRHQPQHF. CDR3 DNA sequence: TGTGCCAGCAGCTCACTTAGACATCAGCCCCAGCATTTT.

The genes are TRBV30 and TRBJ1-3; TRBD1 might be the D (5 bases). Germline-derived CDR1 and CDR2 are GTSNPN and SVGIG (reference sequence). The CDR3 length is 17 residues. Trimming shortened V by 4 bases and J by 0 bases, and 19 bases separated the two germline ends. CDR3 region: CAWTTFGGASSGNTIYF. In nucleotides, the CDR3 is TGTGCCTGGACGACCTTTGGAGGGGCGAGCTCTGGAAACACCATATATTTT.

This clone was seen more than once but under ten times. The chain combines TRBV9 with TRBJ2-3; tentative D call: TRBD1 (6 bases). The CDR3 runs to 18 residues. Germline-derived CDR1 and CDR2 are SGDLS and YYNGEE. Trimming removed 0 bases at V and 0 bases at J, with 17 bases between. CDR3 sequence (DNA): TGTGCCAGCAGCGTAGATGGATTAACAGGGTTAAGCACAGATACGCAGTATTTT. Its protein is CASSVDGLTGLSTDTQYF.

The chain's CDR3 is CASRIGGTGPFYGYTF. The DNA for the CDR3 is TGTGCCAGCAGAATAGGGGGGACAGGACCCTTCTATGGCTACACCTTC. This chain links TRBV28 with TRBJ1-2; 8 bases are a match to TRBD1. The CDR3 spans 16 residues. J gave up 4 bases and V 6 bases, and 13 bases lay outside the gene matches. Per germline, CDR1 MDHEN and CDR2 SYDVKM.